This passage covers 12 T cell receptor beta chains from one sample sequenced in a study of T cell responses to AZD1222 COVID-19 vaccine. Measured with immunoSEQ multiplex PCR; TCRdb has only the in-frame clones, and not every one. The sample contains over 90,000 clones, 86% of which appear only once. Material: peripheral blood, obtained on day 0 of AZD1222 vaccination. The source of these receptors is an adult in good health.

The gene calls are TRBV5-1 and TRBJ2-7; the D gene is possibly TRBD1 (8 bases). The CDR3 runs to 16 residues. V shed 4 bases and J shed 2 bases, with 19 bases lying between them. Germline V gene data show CDR1 as SGHRS and CDR2 as YFSETQ. The DNA of the CDR3 is TGCGCCAGCAGCCCGGACACAGGGGGAGGGACCTACGAGCAGTACTTC. Its translation: CASSPDTGGGTYEQYF.

This chain links TRBV28 with TRBJ2-3, with TRBD2 matching 10 bases. The germline gives CDR1 MDHEN, CDR2 SYDVKM. Trimming cost V 7 bases and J 5 bases; bases outside gene matches: 6. The CDR3 covers 14 residues. CDR3 in amino acids: CASKGAGGEDTQYF. CDR3 DNA sequence: TGTGCCAGCAAAGGAGCGGGAGGGGAAGATACGCAGTATTTT.

This chain links TRBV2 with TRBJ2-1, with 8 bases identical to TRBD2. This CDR3 spans 14 amino acids. With 6 bases clipped from V and 6 bases from J, the junction kept 7 bases outside the gene matches. Per the germline V gene, CDR1 is SNHLY and CDR2 is FYNNEI. As DNA, the CDR3 is TGTGCCAGCAGGGACGGGAGGGCCGGCAATGAGCAGTTCTTC. Amino acid sequence: CASRDGRAGNEQFF.

The chain combines TRBV6-5 with TRBJ2-7, with D possibly being TRBD1 or TRBD2 (6 bases each). The CDR3 is 15 amino acids. In germline, CDR1 is MNHEY, CDR2 SVGAGI. The V end was cut by 6 bases, the J end by 4 bases, with 19 bases between. The CDR3 coding sequence is TGTGCCAGCAGAACTTCGCTGGACAGCGGGTACGAGCAGTACTTC. It codes for CASRTSLDSGYEQYF.

The chain recombines TRBV6-1 with TRBJ1-5; D remains ambiguous. Trimming removed 3 bases from V and 4 bases from J, with 10 bases in between. This CDR3 is built from 14 residues. The germline gives CDR1 MNHNS, CDR2 SASEGT. CDR3 nucleotide sequence: TGTGCCAGCAGTGAGTGGCAGCCAAATCAGCCCCAGCATTTT. Its protein product is CASSEWQPNQPQHF.

The chain carries TRBV28 and TRBJ1-6; D not certain. The germline V gene has CDR1 MDHEN and CDR2 SYDVKM. The CDR3 totals 13 residues. Trimming took off 6 bases at V and 6 bases at J, with 9 bases between the two ends. The CDR3 DNA reads TGTGCCAGCAGCCCTTTCCTTAATTCACCCCTCCACTTT. Translation: CASSPFLNSPLHF.

To note about this clone: The sample has other DNA sequences that encode this CDR3 too. The genes are TRBV5-1 and TRBJ2-5, with D maybe TRBD2 (6 bases). V dropped 0 bases and J dropped 2 bases, with 8 bases sitting between them. The V gene's germline CDR1 is SGHRS and CDR2 YFSETQ. The CDR3 has 14 residues. The CDR3 loop reads CASSLGRGQETQYF. CDR3 bases: TGCGCCAGCAGCTTGGGGCGGGGACAAGAGACCCAGTACTTC.

The V and J genes are TRBV25-1 and TRBJ1-6; possible D gene TRBD1, 6 bases. V was shortened by 6 bases and J by 7 bases, with 10 bases between the two germline ends. Looked up from germline, CDR1 is MGHDK and CDR2 is SYGVNS. The CDR3 is 13 residues long. CDR3 in amino acids: CASSQGKNSPLHF. In DNA, the CDR3 is TGTGCCAGCAGCCAGGGGAAGAATTCACCCCTCCACTTT.

V and J are TRBV28 and TRBJ1-5; D not resolved. The V and J ends lost 8 bases and 0 bases respectively, with 17 bases between them. The length of the CDR3 is 16 residues. Germline V gives CDR1 MDHEN, CDR2 SYDVKM. CDR3 sequence reads: CASLPRKPLSNQPQHF. CDR3 DNA sequence: TGTGCCAGCCTCCCTAGGAAGCCCCTTAGCAATCAGCCCCAGCATTTT.

The rearrangement links TRBV5-1 to TRBJ2-1, with D uncertain. The CDR3 consists of 13 residues. The germline gives CDR1 SGHRS, CDR2 YFSETQ. Trimming removed 1 base at V and 5 bases at J, with 7 bases between. The CDR3 is CASSLQTNNEQFF. In nucleotides, the CDR3 is TGCGCCAGCAGCTTGCAAACAAACAATGAGCAGTTCTTC.

This clone is a singleton in its sample. This sequence joins TRBV5-5 and TRBJ2-7, with 10 bases matching TRBD1. This CDR3 comprises 14 residues. Germline trimming cut 0 bases from V and 7 bases from J; bases unmatched to any gene: 4. Germline CDR1 reads SGHKS; CDR2 reads YYEKEE (reference sequence). CDR3 nucleotide sequence: TGTGCCAGCAGCTTGGTAGGGACAGGGGTTGAGCAGTACTTC. It translates to CASSLVGTGVEQYF.

The genes are TRBV2 and TRBJ1-1; D perhaps matches TRBD1 (5 bases). The germline V gene encodes CDR1 SNHLY and CDR2 FYNNEI. With 6 bases removed from V and 0 bases from J, the gap between germline ends came to 11 bases. The CDR3 spans 14 residues. CDR3 sequence reads: CASRRDGLNTEAFF. DNA for the CDR3: TGTGCCAGCAGACGGGACGGATTGAACACTGAAGCTTTCTTT.